These 22 T cell receptor beta chains came from one sample sequenced in a study of T-cell reconstitution after alpha-beta-depleted transplantation in children. The library targeted TCRbeta and was prepared with unique molecular identifiers. Using its own MiXCR run on the PCR reads, TCRdb lists one record per CDR3 protein. The table records 350,000 to 450,000 distinct CDR3 sequences, 10% to 15% of them present only once. Sequencing used PBMCs, obtained from the stem cell graft. The receptors shown here come from a human donor who donated a stem cell graft to a child with Fanconi anemia.

Many counts were recorded for this clonotype. This chain links TRBV20-1 with TRBJ1-1; TRBD1 matches at 8 bases. Trimming at V came to 3 bases and at J to 6 bases, leaving 12 bases not matched to a gene. Germline loops: CDR1 DFQATT, CDR2 SNEGSKA (reference sequence). The CDR3 has 15 amino acids. DNA of the CDR3: TGCAGTGCTAGGCCAAACAGGGGGGTAAGGGCTGAAGCTTTCTTT. It codes for CSARPNRGVRAEAFF.

The chain combines TRBV13 with TRBJ2-3; 13 nucleotides agree with TRBD2. Germline lookup yields CDR1 PRHDT and CDR2 FYEKMQ (reference sequence). Trimming cost V 7 bases and J 5 bases; bases outside gene matches: 9. The CDR3 totals 16 residues. The CDR3 region has the DNA TGTGCCAGCAACCCAACAGGACTAGCGGGGGAAGATACGCAGTATTTT. This sequence encodes CASNPTGLAGEDTQYF.

This clonotype was seen just once. The J gene is TRBJ1-6, the V gene TRBV6-5; the D is unclear. The length of the CDR3 is 15 residues. CDR1 and CDR2 from the germline V gene are MNHEY and SVGAGI. The V end lost 2 bases, the J end lost 10 bases, and 15 bases lay between the germline ends. Here the CDR3 reads CASSYRPGSRSPLHF. The CDR3 DNA reads as TGTGCCAGCAGTTACCGCCCCGGGTCAAGGTCACCCCTCCACTTT.

There are a few counts of this clonotype. The genes are TRBV11-1 and TRBJ1-2, with D possibly TRBD1 on 5 matching bases. V dropped 4 bases and J dropped 6 bases, with 9 bases sitting between them. Germline CDR1 and CDR2: SGHAT and FQDESV (reference sequence). The CDR3 is made up of 12 amino acids. CDR3 sequence (DNA): TGTGCCAGCAGCTACGGGACCGATGGCTACACCTTC. The encoded protein is CASSYGTDGYTF.

The genes are TRBV7-8 and TRBJ2-3; D is possibly TRBD1 or TRBD2 (6 bases each). The CDR3 consists of 12 residues. Germline CDR1 is SGHVS and CDR2 is FQNEAQ. Between the trimmed V and J ends, which lost 1 base and 8 bases, there was a span of 7 bases. The CDR3 here is CASSLEGGTQYF. The CDR3 bases are TGTGCCAGCAGCTTAGAGGGGGGTACGCAGTATTTT.

This clonotype was recorded many times. This chain uses TRBV29-1 with TRBJ1-1; D remains ambiguous. The CDR3 loop spans 11 amino acids. V lost 6 bases and J 8 bases, leaving 13 bases between the germline ends. Per germline, CDR1 SQVTM and CDR2 ANQGSEA. DNA of the CDR3: TGCAGCGTCGCTGAACAGCCCGAAGCTTTCTTT. As protein: CSVAEQPEAFF.

The rearrangement joins TRBV7-8 to TRBJ1-1; D gene uncertain. This CDR3 region has 15 residues. The V gene lost 2 bases and the J gene lost 1 base, with 11 bases spanning the gap. Germline CDR1 and CDR2: SGHVS and FQNEAQ. Here the CDR3 reads CASSLTRPSNTEAFF. The DNA for the CDR3 is TGTGCCAGCAGCTTAACTCGCCCGTCGAACACTGAAGCTTTCTTT.

This chain uses TRBV19 with TRBJ1-4, with a weak D call TRBD1 (5 bases). Trimming removed 7 bases at V and 5 bases at J, with 14 bases between. CDR1 is LNHDA, CDR2 SQIVND, per germline (reference sequence). The CDR3 length is 14 residues. The CDR3 is CASNSRVSNEKLFF. The CDR3 coding sequence is TGTGCCAGTAATTCCAGGGTCTCGAATGAAAAACTGTTTTTT.

This clonotype showed up just a few times. The J gene is TRBJ2-3, the V gene TRBV9, with D possibly TRBD2 on 5 matching bases. V was clipped by 4 bases and J by 1 base, with 13 bases between them. This CDR3 region has 15 residues. The germline CDR1 and CDR2 sequences are SGDLS and YYNGEE. The CDR3 DNA reads as TGTGCCAGCAGCATCGGGGAACGGGGCACAGATACGCAGTATTTT. This sequence encodes CASSIGERGTDTQYF.

The rearrangement links TRBV7-9 to TRBJ2-5; TRBD2 matches at 7 bases. CDR3 length: 15 amino acids. V shed 5 bases, J shed 1 base, and the junction held 7 bases outside the gene matches. Looked up from germline, CDR1 is SEHNR and CDR2 is FQNEAQ (reference sequence). The CDR3: CASSVWGGPQETQYF. CDR3 nucleotide sequence: TGTGCCAGCAGCGTCTGGGGGGGACCCCAAGAGACCCAGTACTTC.

The table lists this clonotype with a few counts. The CDR3 coding sequence is TGTGCCAGCAGACCCAGGAGGCAGTACCAAGAGACCCAGTACTTC. This sequence encodes CASRPRRQYQETQYF. J is TRBJ2-5 and V is TRBV12-3 or TRBV12-4; the D gene is possibly TRBD2 (5 bases). The CDR3 runs to 15 residues. Deletions cut 6 bases from V and 0 bases from J, with 14 bases between.

The CDR3 region has the DNA TGCGCCAGCAGCCCGCCCAGGGACACTGAAGCTTTCTTT. It yields the protein CASSPPRDTEAFF. This chain connects TRBV5-1 to TRBJ1-1; D might be TRBD1 (5 bases). Germline V gene lookup returns CDR1 SGHRS and CDR2 YFSETQ. The CDR3 spans 13 residues. V lost 4 bases to trimming and J lost 3 bases, with 10 bases between them. The full variable domain, its missing parts supplied by reference TRBV5-1 and TRBJ1-1, is KAGVTQTPRYLIKTRGQQVTLSCSPISGHRSVSWYQQTPGQGLQFLFEYFSETQRNKGNFPGRFSGRQFSNSRSEMNVSTLELGDSALYLCASSPPRDTEAFFGQGTRLTVV.

This clonotype was seen only a few times. The chain is built from TRBV5-1 and TRBJ2-5; D is possibly TRBD2 (5 bases). This CDR3 has 16 amino acids. Germline V lookup: CDR1 SGHRS, CDR2 YFSETQ. Deletions cut 4 bases from V and 5 bases from J, with 21 bases between. The CDR3 reads CASSLQSSPSGETQYF. CDR3 nucleotide sequence: TGCGCCAGCAGCCTCCAGTCCAGTCCGTCGGGGGAGACCCAGTACTTC.

The gene calls are TRBV6-2 or TRBV6-3 and TRBJ1-1; no firm D call. This CDR3 is 14 amino acids long. Deletions cut 1 base from V and 0 bases from J, with 6 bases between. Germline values: CDR1 MNHEY, CDR2 SVGEGT. The CDR3 is CASSYLGMNTEAFF. The DNA for the CDR3 is TGTGCCAGCAGTTACTTGGGTATGAACACTGAAGCTTTCTTT.

The chain links TRBV14 to TRBJ1-2; TRBD1 matches at 7 bases. The CDR3 consists of 15 residues. J gave up 2 bases and V 3 bases, and 6 bases lay outside the gene matches. Germline V CDR1 and CDR2: SGHDN, FVKESK. The CDR3 DNA reads TGTGCCAGCAGCCATTCATACAGGGGAAACTATGGCTACACCTTC. It is translated as CASSHSYRGNYGYTF. The complete variable domain, with remaining parts taken from reference TRBV14 and TRBJ1-2, reads EAGVTQFPSHSVIEKGQTVTLRCDPISGHDNLYWYRRVMGKEIKFLLHFVKESKQDESGMPNNRFLAERTGGTYSTLKVQPAELEDSGVYFCASSHSYRGNYGYTFGSGTRLTVV.

This clonotype was picked up many times. This sequence joins TRBV18 and TRBJ2-1, with TRBD2 as a possible D gene (5 bases). CDR1 KGHSH and CDR2 LQKENI come from the germline V gene. Trimming shortened V by 3 bases and J by 10 bases, and 16 bases separated the two germline ends. There are 14 residues in the CDR3. CDR3 protein: CASSPGLASGEQFF. DNA of the CDR3: TGTGCCAGCTCACCCGGACTCGCCTCGGGGGAGCAGTTCTTC.

The V and J genes are TRBV20-1 and TRBJ2-5, with D perhaps TRBD1 (5 bases). V was cut by 6 bases and J by 4 bases, with 15 bases left in between. Per germline, CDR1 DFQATT and CDR2 SNEGSKA (reference sequence). The CDR3 length is 13 residues. Here the CDR3 reads CSAADTKGETQYF. The CDR3 DNA reads as TGCAGTGCCGCGGACACTAAGGGAGAGACCCAGTACTTC.

This clonotype was counted a few times. This chain connects TRBV15 to TRBJ1-2; 7 bases agree with TRBD1. Germline V gene sequence: CDR1 LNHNV, CDR2 YYDKDF (reference sequence). CDR3 size: 15 residues. The J segment lost 2 bases and the V segment lost 1 base, leaving 4 bases of the junction unmatched. The CDR3 loop is CATSRVGTANYGYTF. The CDR3 coding sequence is TGTGCCACCAGCAGAGTCGGGACAGCGAACTATGGCTACACCTTC.

This clonotype showed up just a few times. The rearrangement links TRBV20-1 to TRBJ2-3, with D perhaps matching TRBD2 (7 bases). Germline assignment: CDR1 DFQATT and CDR2 SNEGSKA (reference sequence). There are 16 residues in the CDR3. V shed 6 bases and J shed 1 base, with 20 bases lying between them. The CDR3 DNA follows: TGCAGTGCCGTTTCACCGGCGGGGGCCGGCACAGATACGCAGTATTTT. Its protein product is CSAVSPAGAGTDTQYF.

This clonotype was counted many times. The rearrangement links TRBV5-1 to TRBJ1-4, with 7 bases lining up with TRBD1. The germline V gene encodes CDR1 SGHRS and CDR2 YFSETQ. V shed 4 bases and J 7 bases; nucleotides not matched to a gene: 10. The CDR3 is made up of 15 amino acids. CDR3 in amino acids: CASSMTGTRGEKLFF. CDR3 bases: TGCGCCAGCAGCATGACAGGGACTCGTGGTGAAAAACTGTTTTTT.

This clonotype was detected a few times. The V call is TRBV4-1, the J call TRBJ2-3, with no clear D. Trimming cost V 1 base and J 4 bases, with 6 bases left between them. The CDR3 extends over 13 amino acids. Germline V gene lookup returns CDR1 MGHRA and CDR2 YSYEKL. The CDR3 DNA sequence: TGCGCCAGCAGCCAAGTCCCATCAGATACGCAGTATTTT. This encodes CASSQVPSDTQYF.

The sample holds a few counts of this clonotype. The V call is TRBV5-1, the J call TRBJ2-3; the D gene is possibly TRBD2 (6 bases). The CDR3 is 16 residues long. CDR1 and CDR2 from the germline V gene are SGHRS and YFSETQ. V was pared by 0 bases and J by 2 bases, with 13 bases between. CDR3: CASSLAGGPSTDTQYF. The CDR3 DNA follows: TGCGCCAGCAGCTTGGCCGGAGGGCCATCCACAGATACGCAGTATTTT.